The rows below give T cell receptor beta chains drawn from one sample of a study of shared clonotypes between healthy human individuals. Using immunoSEQ multiplex PCR, the repertoire was profiled, and TCRdb retains in-frame clones only, with some absent. The sample consists of millions of clones, 85% to 95% of them appearing once. Input material: naive CD4+ T cells sorted from blood. Every receptor here comes from a man between 18 and 35 years old in good health. The CDR3 runs from the conserved cysteine through the conserved F or W. D genes are given only for firm matches. Not all rows give a size; the values are once, few, many and, for expanded clones, a class.

TRBV18	TRBJ2-4	.	TRBD1	TGTGCCAGCTCTCAGGGGGCGCGGAACATTCAGTACTTC	CASSQGARNIQYF
TRBV19	TRBJ2-7	once	.	TGTGCCAGTAGTATACAAGGGGAAAGCTCCTACGAGCAGTACTTC	CASSIQGESSYEQYF
TRBV12-5	TRBJ2-3	.	TRBD1	TGTGCTAGTGGACAGGGGGGAGATACGCAGTATTTT	CASGQGGDTQYF
TRBV6-1	TRBJ1-2	.	TRBD1	TGTGCCAGCAGGGGACAGGGCCCATATGGCTACACCTTC	CASRGQGPYGYTF
TRBV5-1	TRBJ2-2	.	.	TGCGCCAGCAGCCCCGGAGGCCTCACCGGGGAGCTGTTTTTT	CASSPGGLTGELFF
TRBV9	TRBJ1-2	.	TRBD1	TGTGCCAGCAGCGCTGACAGGGCTGGCTACACCTTC	CASSADRAGYTF
TRBV7-2	TRBJ2-2	.	TRBD2	TGTGCCAGCAGCCAAACGGGACTAGCTGGGACCGGGGAGCTGTTTTTT	CASSQTGLAGTGELFF
TRBV9	TRBJ2-4	.	TRBD2	TGTGCCAGCAGCGGTGGGTCTAGCGGGCCCAAAAACATTCAGTACTTC	CASSGGSSGPKNIQYF
TRBV18	TRBJ2-7	.	TRBD1	TGTGCCAGCTCACCACCCGGGACAGCGAACTCCTACGAGCAGTACTTC	CASSPPGTANSYEQYF
TRBV7-2	TRBJ2-3	once	TRBD2	TGTGCCAGCAGCTTTTTGTCCCATAGCGGGGGGATCACAGATACGCAGTATTTT	CASSFLSHSGGITDTQYF
TRBV30	TRBJ1-2	.	.	TGTGCCTGGAGTGAGGCGGAGCACTATGGCTACACCTTC	CAWSEAEHYGYTF
TRBV4-3	TRBJ2-2	.	TRBD2	TGCGCCAGCAGCCAAGTAGCGGGAGCGGGCGGGGAGCTGTTTTTT	CASSQVAGAGGELFF
TRBV5-4	TRBJ1-3	.	.	TGTGCCAGCAGCTCGTCGGGATTCAGTGGAAACACCATATATTTT	CASSSSGFSGNTIYF
TRBV14	TRBJ1-4	.	TRBD1	TGTGCCAGCAGCCTCCTAGACAGGGGACTCAATGAAAAACTGTTTTTT	CASSLLDRGLNEKLFF
TRBV28	TRBJ2-7	.	TRBD2	TGTGCCAGCAGTCGGACTAGCGGGGGGTCCCCCTACGAGCAGTACTTC	CASSRTSGGSPYEQYF
TRBV4-2	TRBJ2-1	.	.	TGTGCCAGCAGCCAAGATCAGGTAGGGGCCCTTTACAATGAGCAGTTCTTC	CASSQDQVGALYNEQFF
TRBV7-9	TRBJ2-7	.	TRBD2	TGTGCCAGCAGTCCTAGCGGGAGCCACGAGCAGTACTTC	CASSPSGSHEQYF
TRBV6-1	TRBJ2-5	.	TRBD2	TGTGCCAGCAATTTCCAGCGGGGGGCAGAGACCCAGTACTTC	CASNFQRGAETQYF
TRBV6-1	TRBJ1-5	.	TRBD1	TGTGCCAGCAGTGGCCCAGAGAGAGGGGGCTCCCAGCATTTT	CASSGPERGGSQHF
TRBV6-5	TRBJ1-2	once	TRBD1	TGTGCCAGCAGTCCTGGACAGGCTAATGGCTACACCTTC	CASSPGQANGYTF
TRBV7-9	TRBJ1-5	once	.	TGTGCCAGCAGTCTTAGTGGCAATCAGCCCCAGCATTTT	CASSLSGNQPQHF
TRBV9	TRBJ1-1	once	.	TGTGCCAGCAGCGCACTGGCGGGGGGAGGCACTGAAGCTTTCTTT	CASSALAGGGTEAFF
TRBV19	TRBJ2-7	.	TRBD1	TGTGCCAGTAGTATATCTCGACAGGGTCTAACTCCTTACGAGCAGTACTTC	CASSISRQGLTPYEQYF
TRBV11-3	TRBJ2-2	.	.	TGTGCCAGCAGCCCGACCGGGACTGGGACCGGGGAGCTGTTTTTT	CASSPTGTGTGELFF
TRBV7-6	TRBJ2-1	.	.	TGTGCCAGCAGCTCACCGGGAAGCTACAATGAGCAGTTCTTC	CASSSPGSYNEQFF
TRBV30	TRBJ1-6	few	TRBD1	TGTGCCTGGACCGGGACAGGGAATTCACCCCTCCACTTT	CAWTGTGNSPLHF
TRBV9	TRBJ2-3	.	TRBD2	TGTGCCAGCAGCGTGGGCGGGAGGGCTACAGATACGCAGTATTTT	CASSVGGRATDTQYF
TRBV4-1	TRBJ1-3	.	.	TGCGCCAGCAGCTCCTGGACGGGATCTGGAAACACCATATATTTT	CASSSWTGSGNTIYF
TRBV6-6	TRBJ2-7	.	TRBD1	TGTGCCAGCAGTCTATCCGGGACAGGGAACGAGCAGTACTTC	CASSLSGTGNEQYF
TRBV28	TRBJ2-3	.	.	TGTGCCAGCAGTCCTTCAATTACCCCAGATACGCAGTATTTT	CASSPSITPDTQYF
TRBV27	TRBJ2-4	once	TRBD2	TGTGCCAGCAGTTCGGGACTAGCGGGGGTAGCCAAAAACATTCAGTACTTC	CASSSGLAGVAKNIQYF
TRBV6-5	TRBJ2-1	.	.	TGTGCCAGCAGGTACAAGGGCGGGTACTCCTACAATGAGCAGTTCTTC	CASRYKGGYSYNEQFF
TRBV11-2	TRBJ2-6	once	.	TGTGCCAGCAGCAACTTTAACGGTGCCGTATCTGGGGCCAACGTCCTGACTTTC	CASSNFNGAVSGANVLTF
TRBV5-6	TRBJ2-7	.	TRBD1	TGTGCCAGCAGCATGGGACAGGGGGCCTACGAGCAGTACTTC	CASSMGQGAYEQYF
TRBV18	TRBJ2-7	.	.	TGTGCCAGCTCACCCGTCCGCGGAGCTAGCTCCTACGAGCAGTACTTC	CASSPVRGASSYEQYF
TRBV5-1	TRBJ1-2	.	TRBD1	TGCGCCAGCAGCTCAGGGAGCCGGACAGGGGAGAGTGGCTACACCTTC	CASSSGSRTGESGYTF
TRBV19	TRBJ1-3	once	.	TGTGCCAGTTATAGACCAGCTACAGGAAACACCATATATTTT	CASYRPATGNTIYF
TRBV5-1	TRBJ2-5	.	TRBD2	TGCGCCAGCAGCTTCAGCGGGGGAGTTAAAGAGACCCAGTACTTC	CASSFSGGVKETQYF
TRBV4-2	TRBJ1-2	once	TRBD1	TGTGCCAGCAGCCCCCCGGGGTCGGGACAGGGGGGAGGCTACACCTTC	CASSPPGSGQGGGYTF
TRBV7-9	TRBJ1-3	.	.	TGTGCCACACGTGGGGGGGCTGGAAACACCATATATTTT	CATRGGAGNTIYF
TRBV30	TRBJ1-5	.	.	TGTGCCTGGAGTGTAGGCAGTAGCAGCAATCAGCCCCAGCATTTT	CAWSVGSSSNQPQHF
TRBV5-1	TRBJ2-1	.	.	TGCGCCAGCAGCCTTGACAGGTTCTACAATGAGCAGTTCTTC	CASSLDRFYNEQFF
TRBV5-1	TRBJ2-1	many	.	TGCGCCAGCAGCTTTAGGAGTGAGCAGTTCTTC	CASSFRSEQFF
TRBV6-5	TRBJ1-4	.	.	TGTGCCAGCAGCGGCGGGGGACGCGGTGAAAAACTGTTTTTT	CASSGGGRGEKLFF
TRBV6-1	TRBJ1-5	.	.	TGTGCCAGCAGCACCGACAGTAGCAATCAGCCCCAGCATTTT	CASSTDSSNQPQHF
TRBV7-9	TRBJ1-5	.	.	TGTGCCAGCAGTCGGGACGCTATTAATCAGCCCCAGCATTTT	CASSRDAINQPQHF
TRBV27	TRBJ1-5	.	.	TGTGCCAGCAGTTCAGGAGGGAACCAGCCCCAGCATTTT	CASSSGGNQPQHF
TRBV19	TRBJ2-5	.	TRBD1	TGTGCCAGTAGTCCCCAACCGGGACAGGGTACGGGGCCAGGCGGGACCCAGTACTTC	CASSPQPGQGTGPGGTQYF
TRBV7-8	TRBJ2-2	.	TRBD1	TGTGCCAGCAGCTCGACGGACAGGGGGGGCACCGGGGAGCTGTTTTTT	CASSSTDRGGTGELFF